The 28 T cell receptor beta chains given below trace back to one sample, sequenced in a study of human T cells and chemical hapten exposure (dated by TCRdb to the early 2020s). Libraries were prepared through RACE. TCRdb shows the sequencer as NextSeq 500. Through fastp at Q25 and MiXCR, TCRdb rebuilt clones from the public reads, retaining in-frame beta chains. Entries are consolidated by CDR3 protein sequence, retaining the most common genes and DNA. In all, the sample holds around 380,000 distinct CDR3 sequences, and about 5% of those were seen once. The top ten clonotypes cover over 6.5% of the sample. Read against the paper, the sample's time point label means: pre-sensitization, week 0. This specimen's treatment or condition label, interpreted: therapeutic diphenylcyclopropenone sensitization with weekly scalp DPC. Here the sequenced sample was whole blood, taken in connection with sensitization to the hapten diphenylcyclopropenone (DPC). The receptors originated from a woman between 18 and 30 years old with alopecia areata. Some clones in this sample may be carry-over from other donors' samples.

The table lists this clonotype with many counts. The J gene is TRBJ2-6, the V gene TRBV7-2; 7 bases line up with TRBD1. This CDR3 has 14 residues. J gave up 0 bases and V 7 bases, and 0 bases lay outside the gene matches. Germline CDR1 SGHTA, CDR2 FQGNSA. CDR3: CASNRGSGANVLTF. The CDR3 nucleotides are TGTGCCAGCAACAGGGGCTCTGGGGCCAACGTCCTGACTTTC.

V gene TRBV7-9 combines with J gene TRBJ2-1; D perhaps matches TRBD2 (6 bases). Per germline, CDR1 SEHNR and CDR2 FQNEAQ (reference sequence). This CDR3 has 16 residues. The V gene lost 3 bases and the J gene lost 7 bases, with 19 bases spanning the gap. CDR3 protein: CASSFFSSLRGNEQFF. In nucleotides, the CDR3 is TGTGCCAGCAGCTTTTTTTCCTCTCTCCGGGGGAATGAGCAGTTCTTC.

This rearrangement joins TRBV6-5 to TRBJ1-5, with TRBD1 as a possible D gene (6 bases). Trimming stripped 2 bases from V and 7 bases from J, with 15 bases between. The length of the CDR3 is 15 residues. CDR1 and CDR2 (germline): MNHEY, SVGAGI. The CDR3 loop reads CASSYKGGPGQPQHF. As DNA, the CDR3 is TGTGCCAGCAGTTACAAGGGGGGACCAGGCCAGCCCCAGCATTTT.

In this sample, this clonotype turned up a few times. The chain couples TRBV7-9 to TRBJ1-2; 7 bases fit TRBD1. The CDR3 consists of 16 residues. The junction had 11 bases not matched to a gene; V was cut back by 5 bases and J by 2 bases. Germline lookup yields CDR1 SEHNR and CDR2 FQNEAQ (reference sequence). The CDR3 sequence: CASSPPAGQINYGYTF. CDR3 sequence (DNA): TGTGCCAGCAGCCCACCGGCGGGACAGATAAACTATGGCTACACCTTC.

This clonotype was recorded many times. V usage is TRBV27 and J usage is TRBJ2-5, with D possibly being TRBD1 (5 bases). The V end lost 2 bases, the J end lost 5 bases, and 12 bases lay between the germline ends. The germline CDR1 and CDR2 sequences are MNHEY and SMNVEV (reference sequence). This CDR3 is 14 amino acids long. The chain's CDR3 is CASSLGRDQETQYF. CDR3 nucleotide sequence: TGTGCCAGCAGTTTAGGCAGGGATCAGGAGACCCAGTACTTC.

This clonotype was recorded a few times. This chain uses TRBV7-6 with TRBJ2-1; TRBD2 aligns across 8 bases. V lost 5 bases and J lost 5; bases outside the gene matches: 5. The CDR3 is made up of 14 amino acids. CDR1 SGHVS and CDR2 FNYEAQ come from the germline V gene. CDR3 residues: CASSPGLEDNEQFF. The CDR3 bases are TGTGCCAGCAGCCCGGGACTAGAGGACAATGAGCAGTTCTTC.

The V and J genes are TRBV28 and TRBJ1-5, with D possibly TRBD1 on 6 matching bases. Germline V CDR1 and CDR2: MDHEN, SYDVKM. The V end lost 5 bases, the J end lost 7 bases, and 21 bases lay between the germline ends. The CDR3 loop spans 16 amino acids. The chain's CDR3 is CASSNQDRRVVQPQHF. The DNA of the CDR3 is TGTGCCAGCAGTAACCAGGACAGACGGGTGGTCCAGCCCCAGCATTTT. Full variable domain (outside the CDR3, taken from reference TRBV28 and TRBJ1-5): DVKVTQSSRYLVKRTGEKVFLECVQDMDHENMFWYRQDPGLGLRLIYFSYDVKMKEKGDIPEGYSVSREKKERFSLILESASTNQTSMYLCASSNQDRRVVQPQHFGDGTRLSIL.

This clonotype came up a few times. The chain employs TRBV6-2 or TRBV6-3 and TRBJ1-1; no clear D. Trimming took 4 bases from V and 1 from J, leaving 13 bases between them. The germline V gene encodes CDR1 MNHEY and CDR2 SVGEGT. The CDR3 length is 15 residues. The CDR3 reads CASSWVIWTNTEAFF. The CDR3 DNA follows: TGTGCCAGCAGTTGGGTGATTTGGACGAACACTGAAGCTTTCTTT.

This clonotype was counted a few times. This rearrangement joins TRBV18 to TRBJ1-2; 7 bases align to TRBD1. Germline V gives CDR1 KGHSH, CDR2 LQKENI. The CDR3 spans 15 residues. The trim removed 3 bases at V and 3 bases at J, leaving 7 bases unmatched. The CDR3 loop is CASSPQQGSYYGYTF. For the CDR3, the DNA is TGTGCCAGCTCACCTCAACAGGGGAGCTACTATGGCTACACCTTC.

This clonotype was counted ten times or more. The chain uses TRBV20-1 and TRBJ1-2; D perhaps matches TRBD1 (6 bases). Germline CDR1 DFQATT, CDR2 SNEGSKA (reference sequence). Trimming removed 2 bases from V and 3 bases from J, with 10 bases in between. The CDR3 is 13 amino acids. The CDR3 DNA sequence: TGCAGTGCTAGACAGGGGATTGACTATGGCTACACCTTC. Residues: CSARQGIDYGYTF.

J is TRBJ2-3 and V is TRBV12-3 or TRBV12-4; 11 positions match TRBD1. The J segment lost 2 bases and the V segment lost 7 bases, leaving 5 bases of the junction unmatched. CDR3 length equals 15 residues. As DNA, the CDR3 is TGTGCCAGCATCCGGACAGGGGGCATCACAGATACGCAGTATTTT. It translates to CASIRTGGITDTQYF.

In its sample, this clonotype was seen a few times. J is TRBJ2-3 and V is TRBV5-5; 11 nucleotides match TRBD2. Trimming removed 0 bases from V and 2 bases from J; junction bases left unmatched: 8. This CDR3 comprises 18 residues. Per the germline V gene, CDR1 is SGHKS and CDR2 is YYEKEE (reference sequence). The CDR3 coding sequence is TGTGCCAGCAGCTTGGAGGTGCTAGCGGGGGGTTCCACAGATACGCAGTATTTT. The encoded protein is CASSLEVLAGGSTDTQYF.

The table lists this clonotype with many counts. The chain employs TRBV7-2 and TRBJ2-3; unclear D gene. V was cut by 1 base and J by 9 bases, with 11 bases left in between. The CDR3 runs to 13 residues. Per the germline V gene, CDR1 is SGHTA and CDR2 is FQGNSA. The CDR3 loop is CASSLDTFKTQYF. CDR3 bases: TGTGCCAGCAGCTTAGACACCTTCAAGACGCAGTATTTT.

This clonotype was observed at least ten times. The chain couples TRBV7-9 to TRBJ1-5; 8 bases are shared with TRBD1. V shed 1 base and J 5 bases; nucleotides not matched to a gene: 7. From germline, CDR1 is SEHNR and CDR2 FQNEAQ (reference sequence). This CDR3 is built from 16 residues. CDR3: CASSLGQGAPYQPQHF. CDR3 DNA: TGTGCCAGCAGCTTAGGTCAGGGGGCCCCTTATCAGCCCCAGCATTTT.

This clonotype was recorded at least ten times. V is TRBV5-1 and J is TRBJ2-5; D is perhaps TRBD1 (5 bases). The CDR3 contains 13 residues. Germline CDR1 reads SGHRS; CDR2 reads YFSETQ. Trimming removed 4 bases from V and 3 bases from J, with 10 bases in between. The CDR3 DNA reads as TGCGCCAGCAGCGTAACAGGCGAAGAGACCCAGTACTTC. Translated: CASSVTGEETQYF.

The chain combines TRBV5-5 with TRBJ1-1; D is ambiguous. V was shortened by 5 bases and J by 1 base, with 9 bases between the two germline ends. Germline assignment: CDR1 SGHKS and CDR2 YYEKEE (reference sequence). The CDR3 loop spans 13 amino acids. The CDR3 nucleotides read TGTGCCAGCAGTCAGGTGAAGAACACTGAAGCTTTCTTT. Protein sequence: CASSQVKNTEAFF.

This chain's CDR3 is CAISDGRLVKLFF. The CDR3 coding sequence is TGTGCCATCAGTGACGGACGGCTAGTGAAGCTTTTCTTT. V is TRBV10-3 and J is TRBJ1-1; D is uncertain. Germline V gene sequence: CDR1 ENHRY, CDR2 SYGVKD. The V end lost 3 bases, the J end lost 13 bases, and 18 bases lay between the germline ends. The CDR3 is made up of 13 amino acids.

There are many counts of this clonotype. The rearrangement joins TRBV11-2 to TRBJ2-5; 8 bases are shared with TRBD2. V shed 5 bases, J shed 1 base, and the junction held 12 bases outside the gene matches. This CDR3 comprises 17 residues. Germline V gene lookup returns CDR1 SGHAT and CDR2 FQNNGV. CDR3 residues: CASSRLGLANIQETQYF. CDR3 DNA sequence: TGTGCCAGCAGCCGATTAGGACTAGCAAACATCCAAGAGACCCAGTACTTC.

This clonotype was seen a handful of times. The chain is built from TRBV25-1 and TRBJ2-7, with D possibly being TRBD1 (6 bases). The V end was cut by 11 bases, the J end by 1 base, with 12 bases between. The V gene's germline CDR1 is MGHDK and CDR2 SYGVNS. The length of the CDR3 is 12 residues. The CDR3 protein is CALAGQSYEQYF. The CDR3 bases are TGTGCCTTAGCTGGACAGTCCTACGAGCAGTACTTC.

The chain uses TRBV11-1 and TRBJ2-7; D assignment may be TRBD1 or TRBD2 (5 bases each). The germline V gene encodes CDR1 SGHAT and CDR2 FQDESV (reference sequence). V shed 5 bases and J shed 5 bases, with 16 bases lying between them. CDR3 length: 14 amino acids. CDR3 loop: CASSLRQLGDEQYF. The CDR3 DNA reads TGTGCCAGCAGCCTCAGACAGCTCGGGGACGAGCAGTACTTC.

This clonotype was seen more than once but under ten times. The chain couples TRBV29-1 to TRBJ1-2, with 8 positions matching TRBD1. The CDR3 is made up of 13 amino acids. Germline-derived CDR1 and CDR2 are SQVTM and ANQGSEA. V lost 8 bases to trimming and J lost 0 bases; unmatched junction nucleotides: 5. CDR3 loop: CSTRTGSNYGYTF. CDR3 sequence (DNA): TGCAGCACCCGGACAGGGTCTAACTATGGCTACACCTTC.

In this sample, this clonotype turned up many times. The rearrangement joins TRBV5-4 to TRBJ2-3; D perhaps matches TRBD2 (6 bases). Trimming stripped 5 bases from V and 2 bases from J, with 18 bases between. The germline V gene encodes CDR1 SGHNT and CDR2 YYREEE (reference sequence). The CDR3 contains 16 residues. The CDR3: CASSLMAGPNTDTQYF. For the CDR3, the DNA is TGTGCCAGCAGTCTGATGGCGGGGCCTAACACAGATACGCAGTATTTT.

Only a few counts were recorded for this clonotype. J is TRBJ1-5 and V is TRBV2; TRBD1 matches at 7 bases. V trimming: 6 bases; J trimming: 9 bases; junction bases outside the gene matches: 8. CDR3 length equals 13 residues. Germline V CDR1 and CDR2: SNHLY, FYNNEI. The CDR3 reads CASSKGQLRPQHF. For the CDR3, the DNA is TGTGCCAGCAGCAAGGGACAGCTGAGGCCCCAGCATTTT.

This clonotype has a handful of counts. The chain combines TRBV12-5 with TRBJ2-3, with a weak D call TRBD2 (6 bases). Between the trimmed V and J ends, which lost 4 bases and 4 bases, there was a span of 12 bases. The CDR3 totals 14 residues. Per the germline V gene, CDR1 is LGHNT and CDR2 is FRNRAP. The DNA of the CDR3 is TGTGCTAGTGGTTGGGGGACTGGATCAGATACGCAGTATTTT. Protein: CASGWGTGSDTQYF.

This clonotype has a handful of counts. V gene TRBV25-1 combines with J gene TRBJ2-3; the D is unclear. From germline, CDR1 is MGHDK and CDR2 SYGVNS. The V and J ends lost 2 bases and 2 bases respectively, with 11 bases between them. The CDR3 has 15 amino acids. The CDR3 bases are TGTGCCAGCAGTGAAGATAGGGTCGTCACAGATACGCAGTATTTT. As protein: CASSEDRVVTDTQYF.

A few counts support this clonotype. The chain links TRBV10-3 to TRBJ2-3, with TRBD1 as a possible D gene (6 bases). V dropped 2 bases and J dropped 4 bases, with 13 bases sitting between them. The CDR3 has 15 residues. Looked up from germline, CDR1 is ENHRY and CDR2 is SYGVKD. The DNA for the CDR3 is TGTGCCATCAGTGAGATACAGGGTCCCCCAGATACGCAGTATTTT. Translated, it gives CAISEIQGPPDTQYF.

The CDR3 region has the DNA TGTGCCAGCAGCCAAGATCTAAGCGGGGGGGGCCAAGAGACCCAGTACTTC. This encodes CASSQDLSGGGQETQYF. This chain uses TRBV3-1 with TRBJ2-5; 10 nucleotides match TRBD2. The germline V gene encodes CDR1 LGHDT and CDR2 YNNKEL (reference sequence). This CDR3 contains 17 residues. V lost 0 bases, J lost 1 base, and 5 bases stayed unmatched.

The rearrangement links TRBV4-3 to TRBJ1-1, with D maybe TRBD1 (6 bases). The CDR3 loop spans 15 amino acids. Germline values: CDR1 LGHNA, CDR2 YSLEER. V was pared by 0 bases and J by 4 bases, with 12 bases between. The CDR3 protein is CASSQEGGAGTEAFF. CDR3 nucleotide sequence: TGCGCCAGCAGCCAAGAGGGGGGGGCTGGCACTGAAGCTTTCTTT.